The sequence of this TCR beta chain was determined in a study of blood T cell repertoires in COVID-19. Study background: T cells, B-cell-depleted T cells, or PBMCs provided the cDNA or gDNA that served as material.

Here immunoSEQ multiplex PCR was the method, and the copy in TCRdb shows in-frame clones only, minus some. The table shows some 190,000 clones, with 88% occurring only once. This clone has a handful of counts. Sequences were obtained from peripheral blood. This clonotype was obtained from a human donor in a cohort sampled during active COVID-19.

The CDR3 reads CASSLASGDTDTQYF. The CDR3, as DNA: TGTGCCAGCAGCTTGGCTAGCGGGGACACAGATACGCAGTATTTT. The gene calls are TRBV7-6 and TRBJ2-3; 9 bases line up with TRBD2. CDR3 size: 15 residues. The V and J ends lost 3 bases and 2 bases, in that order; junction bases with no gene match: 3. Germline CDR1 and CDR2: SGHVS and FNYEAQ.